This T cell receptor (beta chain) comes out of a study of T cells in Graves' hyperthyroidism and ophthalmopathy. General study points: Blood also contained most expanded thyroid clonotypes above 0.001. Using 13 V-J features, a model discriminated ophthalmopathy from stable hyperthyroidism.

Initially, at the first diagnosis of hyperthyroidism and before any ophthalmopathy symptoms, blood was sampled. This clonotype was counted many times. No antigen is known for it. RNA transcripts yielded amplified TCR beta CDR3 regions. First-round RT-PCR with HTBI primers amplified the TCR CDR3 region. TCRdb reprocessed the multiplex PCR reads via MiXCR and lists one record per CDR3 protein. The sample lists about 400,000 distinct CDR3 sequences; roughly 14% were seen once. This TCR derives from a woman under 30 with Graves' hyperthyroidism that later progressed to Graves' ophthalmopathy. Specimen: blood.

The CDR3 reads CASSSEGQHTDTQYF. CDR3 coding DNA: TGCGCCAGCAGCTCGGAGGGACAGCACACAGATACGCAGTATTTT. This sequence joins TRBV5-1 and TRBJ2-3; TRBD1 is a possible D gene (7 bases). V lost 3 bases to trimming and J lost 2 bases, with 13 bases between them. Germline CDR1 SGHRS, CDR2 YFSETQ. The CDR3 contains 15 residues.